These 28 T cell receptor beta chains originate from one sample sequenced in a study of immune cell composition in non-small cell lung cancer. Repertoires were generated with immunoSEQ multiplex PCR, while TCRdb's copy carries only in-frame clones and drops some. The sample consists of around 8,000 clones, about two thirds of them appearing once. Sequencing was carried out using lung tumor tissue. These TCRs come from a human donor with non-small cell lung cancer.

This clone was seen more than once but under ten times. The chain is built from TRBV7-2 and TRBJ2-1; no definite D call. The V gene's germline CDR1 is SGHTA and CDR2 FQGNSA. This CDR3 region has 14 residues. V was trimmed by 3 bases and J by 0 bases, leaving 6 bases between them. CDR3 residues: CASSFAGSYNEQFF. DNA for the CDR3: TGTGCCAGCAGCTTTGCAGGCTCCTACAATGAGCAGTTCTTC.

The V call is TRBV10-3, the J call TRBJ2-6; 8 positions agree with TRBD2. J gave up 0 bases and V 8 bases, and 6 bases lay outside the gene matches. The CDR3 consists of 16 residues. Germline CDR1 reads ENHRY; CDR2 reads SYGVKD. The CDR3 sequence is CAIPSGPFSGANVLTF. CDR3 nucleotide sequence: TGTGCCATCCCTAGCGGGCCGTTCTCTGGGGCCAACGTCCTGACTTTC.

This clone was found once. The chain links TRBV5-5 to TRBJ2-7, with a possible D match to TRBD2 (7 bases). The V end lost 3 bases, the J end lost 2 bases, and 15 bases lay between the germline ends. This CDR3 is 15 amino acids long. Germline V gene data show CDR1 as SGHKS and CDR2 as YYEKEE (reference sequence). This CDR3 is CASSSNTGTTYEQYF. CDR3 sequence (DNA): TGTGCCAGCAGCTCAAACACAGGGACTACCTACGAGCAGTACTTC.

The chain carries TRBV18 and TRBJ2-7; a possible D gene is TRBD1 (6 bases). Looked up from germline, CDR1 is KGHSH and CDR2 is LQKENI. CDR3 length: 14 residues. Trimming took off 1 base at V and 2 bases at J, with 9 bases between the two ends. CDR3 sequence (DNA): TGTGCCAGCTCACCACGAACAGGGACCTACGAGCAGTACTTC. As protein: CASSPRTGTYEQYF.

This clone was seen once. CDR3 in amino acids: CASSEEWGGERETQYF. CDR3 coding DNA: TGTGCCAGCAGTGAAGAATGGGGGGGGGAGCGAGAGACCCAGTACTTC. The chain carries TRBV6-1 and TRBJ2-5; 7 bases match TRBD2. Looked up from germline, CDR1 is MNHNS and CDR2 is SASEGT. CDR3 length: 16 amino acids. The V segment lost 1 base and the J segment 4 bases; nucleotides outside the gene matches: 9.

The chain couples TRBV19 to TRBJ2-6, with D unresolved. V was shortened by 5 bases and J by 0 bases, with 8 bases between the two germline ends. The CDR3 has 15 amino acids. Per the germline V gene, CDR1 is LNHDA and CDR2 is SQIVND (reference sequence). The CDR3 bases are TGTGCCAGTAGTGACACCAACTCTGGGGCCAACGTCCTGACTTTC. It codes for CASSDTNSGANVLTF.

The rearrangement links TRBV11-2 to TRBJ2-7, with 9 bases matching TRBD2. J lost 6 bases, V lost 1 base, and 10 bases had no gene match. This CDR3 contains 16 residues. CDR1 is SGHAT and CDR2 is FQNNGV in the germline V gene. CDR3 region: CASSLAPGLAVVEQYF. CDR3 DNA: TGTGCCAGCAGCTTAGCCCCGGGACTAGCAGTGGTCGAGCAGTACTTC.

The genes are TRBV5-6 and TRBJ1-2, with 8 bases that match TRBD1. There are 13 residues in the CDR3. Unmatched junction bases numbered 5, after V lost 4 bases and J lost 6 bases. The germline V gene encodes CDR1 SGHDT and CDR2 YYEEEE. In DNA form, the CDR3 reads TGTGCCAGCAGCCGGACAGGGAAAGATGGCTACACCTTC. It is translated as CASSRTGKDGYTF.

The CDR3 DNA follows: TGTGCCAGCAGCTCGCCAGGGAATTCACCCCTCCACTTT. Its translation: CASSSPGNSPLHF. The chain has TRBV7-2 and TRBJ1-6; D might be TRBD1 (5 bases). Germline assignment: CDR1 SGHTA and CDR2 FQGNSA. V lost 4 bases and J 7 bases, leaving 8 bases between the germline ends. CDR3 length: 13 residues. Full variable domain (missing parts from reference TRBV7-2 and TRBJ1-6): GAGVSQSPSNKVTEKGKDVELRCDPISGHTALYWYRQSLGQGLEFLIYFQGNSAPDKSGLPSDRFSAERTGGSVSTLTIQRTQQEDSAVYLCASSSPGNSPLHFGNGTRLTVT.

This clone was detected a few times. The J gene is TRBJ2-7, the V gene TRBV15; no firm D call. The CDR3 loop spans 13 amino acids. Germline assignment: CDR1 LNHNV and CDR2 YYDKDF (reference sequence). The V end was cut by 4 bases, the J end by 3 bases, with 10 bases between. CDR3 region: CATSIEVGYEQYF. DNA for the CDR3: TGTGCCACCAGCATAGAGGTCGGCTACGAGCAGTACTTC.

CDR3 bases: TGTGCCAGCAGCTTAGATGCTTCTAGCGGGGGGGCCCTCGGGGAGCTGTTTTTT. This translates into CASSLDASSGGALGELFF. The chain is built from TRBV7-2 and TRBJ2-2; 12 positions match TRBD2. CDR1 and CDR2 from the germline V gene are SGHTA and FQGNSA. The CDR3 sequence is 18 residues long. Trimming took 1 base from V and 7 from J; bases not matched to a gene: 10.

This sequence joins TRBV7-2 and TRBJ2-3; 8 bases fit TRBD2. The J segment lost 1 base and the V segment lost 3 bases, leaving 3 bases of the junction unmatched. The V gene's germline CDR1 is SGHTA and CDR2 FQGNSA. The CDR3 runs to 15 residues. CDR3 nucleotides: TGTGCCAGCAGCTTGGGGCGGGGGGGCACAGATACGCAGTATTTT. Encoded protein: CASSLGRGGTDTQYF.

The chain has TRBV28 and TRBJ2-7; 8 bases match TRBD2. CDR3 length equals 14 residues. Per the germline V gene, CDR1 is MDHEN and CDR2 is SYDVKM. Losses at the gene ends were 5 bases for V and 3 bases for J; bases not matched to a gene: 6. The DNA of the CDR3 is TGTGCCAGCAGTCCAAGCGGGAGTCGCTACGAGCAGTACTTC. This encodes CASSPSGSRYEQYF.

The chain joins TRBV7-2 to TRBJ2-1; TRBD2 is a possible D gene (6 bases). The CDR3 totals 15 residues. Trimming removed 3 bases at V and 5 bases at J, with 14 bases between. The germline V gene encodes CDR1 SGHTA and CDR2 FQGNSA. This chain's CDR3 is CASSFQTSRNNEQFF. CDR3 DNA sequence: TGTGCCAGCAGCTTCCAGACTAGTAGGAACAATGAGCAGTTCTTC.

The chain recombines TRBV5-1 with TRBJ1-2; D remains ambiguous. Trimming stripped 0 bases from V and 0 bases from J, with 6 bases between. This CDR3 is built from 14 residues. Germline V gives CDR1 SGHRS, CDR2 YFSETQ. The CDR3 DNA sequence: TGCGCCAGCAGCTTGGGGGCCTCTAACTATGGCTACACCTTC. Translated, it gives CASSLGASNYGYTF. The complete variable domain, with remaining parts taken from reference TRBV5-1 and TRBJ1-2, reads KAGVTQTPRYLIKTRGQQVTLSCSPISGHRSVSWYQQTPGQGLQFLFEYFSETQRNKGNFPGRFSGRQFSNSRSEMNVSTLELGDSALYLCASSLGASNYGYTFGSGTRLTVV.

V gene TRBV5-4 combines with J gene TRBJ2-7, with 8 bases aligning to TRBD1. Per the germline V gene, CDR1 is SGHNT and CDR2 is YYREEE (reference sequence). Trimming removed 1 base from V and 4 bases from J; junction bases left unmatched: 4. This CDR3 region has 14 residues. The CDR3 bases are TGTGCCAGCAGCTTGACAGGGGGGAGGTACGAGCAGTACTTC. It encodes CASSLTGGRYEQYF. Full variable domain (missing parts from reference TRBV5-4 and TRBJ2-7): ETGVTQSPTHLIKTRGQQVTLRCSSQSGHNTVSWYQQALGQGPQFIFQYYREEENGRGNFPPRFSGLQFPNYSSELNVNALELDDSALYLCASSLTGGRYEQYFGPGTRLTVT.

The rearrangement joins TRBV7-9 to TRBJ1-1, with a weak D call TRBD1 (6 bases). Germline V gene sequence: CDR1 SEHNR, CDR2 FQNEAQ (reference sequence). This CDR3 spans 15 amino acids. Deletions cut 3 bases from V and 3 bases from J, with 14 bases between. CDR3 sequence: CASSFVQGFDTEAFF. CDR3 nucleotides: TGTGCCAGCAGCTTCGTACAGGGTTTTGACACTGAAGCTTTCTTT. The entire variable domain, with the rest obtained from reference TRBV7-9 and TRBJ1-1, is as follows: DTGVSQNPRHKITKRGQNVTFRCDPISEHNRLYWYRQTLGQGPEFLTYFQNEAQLEKSRLLSDRFSAERPKGSFSTLEIQRTEQGDSAMYLCASSFVQGFDTEAFFGQGTRLTVV.

The chain recombines TRBV11-1 with TRBJ2-3, with a tentative D call TRBD2 (6 bases). CDR3 length: 16 amino acids. The germline CDR1 and CDR2 sequences are SGHAT and FQDESV (reference sequence). The germline V and J ends were trimmed by 5 bases and 4 bases, with 19 bases remaining between them. The DNA for the CDR3 is TGTGCCAGCAGCAACGGACGGGCGGGGCGCGCAGATACGCAGTATTTT. Protein product: CASSNGRAGRADTQYF.

CDR3 sequence reads: CASSGLEAYNSPLHF. In nucleotides, the CDR3 is TGTGCCAGCAGTGGTTTAGAGGCCTATAATTCACCCCTCCACTTT. The chain carries TRBV2 and TRBJ1-6; D is undetermined. Per germline, CDR1 SNHLY and CDR2 FYNNEI. V was clipped by 4 bases and J by 2 bases, with 9 bases between them. The CDR3 covers 15 residues.

The rearrangement links TRBV6-1 to TRBJ2-2, with D possibly matching TRBD1 (6 bases). CDR1 and CDR2 from the germline V gene are MNHNS and SASEGT. This CDR3 comprises 13 residues. Trimming pared 3 bases from V and 5 bases from J, leaving 7 bases between. CDR3: CASSDRGTGELFF. Written as DNA, the CDR3 is TGTGCCAGCAGTGACAGGGGAACCGGGGAGCTGTTTTTT.

This clone was seen only a few times. This sequence joins TRBV7-2 and TRBJ1-6; the D gene is possibly TRBD1 (5 bases). This CDR3 has 14 amino acids. Germline-derived CDR1 and CDR2 are SGHTA and FQGNSA. Trimming shortened V by 8 bases and J by 9 bases, and 17 bases separated the two germline ends. CDR3 DNA: TGTGCCAGCCGAGCAGGGATTCCGGGTTCACCCCTCCACTTT. This encodes CASRAGIPGSPLHF.

The chain has TRBV13 and TRBJ2-2; D possibly corresponds to TRBD2 (6 bases). Germline V gene data show CDR1 as PRHDT and CDR2 as FYEKMQ (reference sequence). V lost 4 bases to trimming and J lost 2 bases, with 29 bases between them. The CDR3 extends over 21 amino acids. The CDR3 DNA reads as TGTGCCAGCAGCTCCCCCAGCACCCTTCGACTGGGGGACTCTAACACCGGGGAGCTGTTTTTT. Translating it yields CASSSPSTLRLGDSNTGELFF. Variable domain in full (rest from reference TRBV13 and TRBJ2-2): AAGVIQSPRHLIKEKRETATLKCYPIPRHDTVYWYQQGPGQDPQFLISFYEKMQSDKGSIPDRFSAQQFSDYHSELNMSSLELGDSALYFCASSSPSTLRLGDSNTGELFFGEGSRLTVL.

J is TRBJ2-5 and V is TRBV9; 10 bases fit TRBD2. The V segment lost 4 bases and the J segment 5 bases; nucleotides outside the gene matches: 5. The CDR3 runs 14 residues. CDR1 SGDLS and CDR2 YYNGEE come from the germline V gene. CDR3 DNA sequence: TGTGCCAGCAGCCCTACTAGCGGGGCGGAGACCCAGTACTTC. This codes for CASSPTSGAETQYF.

CDR3: CASSERGAPDTQYF. The CDR3 DNA is TGTGCCAGCAGCGAGCGGGGGGCCCCCGATACGCAGTATTTT. This sequence joins TRBV6-1 and TRBJ2-3; 9 positions match TRBD2. The CDR3 consists of 14 residues. V lost 6 bases to trimming and J lost 6 bases; unmatched junction nucleotides: 7. Germline V gene data show CDR1 as MNHNS and CDR2 as SASEGT.

The CDR3 region is CASSDPGGTEAFF. Written as DNA, the CDR3 is TGTGCCAGCAGCGACCCGGGTGGCACTGAAGCTTTCTTT. This chain uses TRBV6-5 with TRBJ1-1; D ambiguous. Trimming cost V 6 bases and J 4 bases, with 12 bases left between them. Per germline, CDR1 MNHEY and CDR2 SVGAGI. The CDR3 loop spans 13 amino acids.

The chain links TRBV18 to TRBJ2-3; 10 nucleotides match TRBD2. This CDR3 has 19 amino acids. CDR1 is KGHSH and CDR2 is LQKENI in the germline V gene. V was pared by 3 bases and J by 1 base, with 13 bases of the junction left unmatched. This CDR3 reads CASSPSEAGGRYGTDTQYF. The CDR3 DNA sequence: TGTGCCAGCTCACCTAGCGAAGCGGGAGGGCGTTACGGCACAGATACGCAGTATTTT.

This clone was seen more than once but under ten times. The gene calls are TRBV5-5 and TRBJ1-2, with 7 bases identical to TRBD1. CDR1 SGHKS and CDR2 YYEKEE come from the germline V gene (reference sequence). V shed 2 bases and J 2 bases; nucleotides not matched to a gene: 0. The CDR3 runs to 13 residues. CDR3 sequence (DNA): TGTGCCAGCAGCTTAGGGGGCAACTATGGCTACACCTTC. It translates to CASSLGGNYGYTF. The full variable domain, rest sourced from reference TRBV5-5 and TRBJ1-2, is DAGVTQSPTHLIKTRGQQVTLRCSPISGHKSVSWYQQVLGQGPQFIFQYYEKEERGRGNFPDRFSARQFPNYSSELNVNALLLGDSALYLCASSLGGNYGYTFGSGTRLTVV.

The chain couples TRBV19 to TRBJ2-7; D is possibly TRBD2 (7 bases). V was shortened by 0 bases and J by 5 bases, with 17 bases between the two germline ends. Germline V gene sequence: CDR1 LNHDA, CDR2 SQIVND (reference sequence). The length of the CDR3 is 16 residues. The CDR3 spells CASSIDAAGGADEQYF. The DNA for the CDR3 is TGTGCCAGTAGTATAGACGCGGCTGGGGGGGCGGACGAGCAGTACTTC. Variable domain in full (rest from reference TRBV19 and TRBJ2-7): DGGITQSPKYLFRKEGQNVTLSCEQNLNHDAMYWYRQDPGQGLRLIYYSQIVNDFQKGDIAEGYSVSREKKESFPLTVTSAQKNPTAFYLCASSIDAAGGADEQYFGPGTRLTVT.